These T cell receptor beta chains were read from a single sample in a study of shared clonotypes between healthy human individuals. The assay was immunoSEQ multiplex PCR, and TCRdb's table has in-frame clones only and misses some. The sample records 550,000 to 600,000 clones, about 98% being singletons. Sequencing was performed on naive CD8+ T cells sorted from blood. The receptors originated from a man between 25 and 39 years old in good health. Each CDR3 is given with its conserved first and last residue. Fields, in order: clone size, D gene, J gene, V gene, CDR3 protein, CDR3 DNA. A D gene is named only where the DNA matches it firmly. Rows may omit the clone size; those that give it use once, few, many or a size class.

abundance: -; d_gene: -; j_gene: TRBJ2-7; v_gene: TRBV11-3; CDR3aa: CASSLRGTYEQYF; CDR3nt: TGTGCCAGCAGCTTACGGGGGACCTACGAGCAGTACTTC
abundance: -; d_gene: TRBD1; j_gene: TRBJ2-7; v_gene: TRBV15; CDR3aa: CATSRDADRGVLEQYF; CDR3nt: TGTGCCACCAGCAGAGATGCGGACAGGGGGGTCCTCGAGCAGTACTTC
abundance: -; d_gene: -; j_gene: TRBJ1-5; v_gene: TRBV28; CDR3aa: CASSLPPPRQPQHF; CDR3nt: TGTGCCAGCAGTTTACCCCCTCCCCGCCAGCCCCAGCATTTT
abundance: -; d_gene: -; j_gene: TRBJ2-7; v_gene: TRBV7-2; CDR3aa: CASRGTYEQYF; CDR3nt: TGTGCCAGCAGGGGAACCTACGAGCAGTACTTC
abundance: -; d_gene: -; j_gene: TRBJ1-1; v_gene: TRBV5-4; CDR3aa: CASSPYVNTEAFF; CDR3nt: TGTGCCAGCAGTCCATATGTAAACACTGAAGCTTTCTTT
abundance: -; d_gene: TRBD2; j_gene: TRBJ2-2; v_gene: TRBV27; CDR3aa: CASSALLAGGPTGELFF; CDR3nt: TGTGCCAGCAGTGCACTTCTAGCGGGAGGGCCGACCGGGGAGCTGTTTTTT
abundance: -; d_gene: -; j_gene: TRBJ1-2; v_gene: TRBV27; CDR3aa: CASSLRDGYYGYTF; CDR3nt: TGTGCCAGCAGTCTAAGAGACGGTTACTATGGCTACACCTTC
abundance: -; d_gene: TRBD2; j_gene: TRBJ2-5; v_gene: TRBV29-1; CDR3aa: CSVEGLAGGSGETQYF; CDR3nt: TGCAGCGTTGAGGGGCTAGCGGGAGGGAGCGGGGAGACCCAGTACTTC
abundance: -; d_gene: -; j_gene: TRBJ2-1; v_gene: TRBV7-3; CDR3aa: CASSLGKGLHHTVNEQFF; CDR3nt: TGTGCCAGCAGCTTAGGGAAAGGGCTCCATCACACAGTCAATGAGCAGTTCTTC
abundance: -; d_gene: -; j_gene: TRBJ2-1; v_gene: TRBV18; CDR3aa: CASSPGPNEQFF; CDR3nt: TGTGCCAGCTCACCCGGGCCAAATGAGCAGTTCTTC
abundance: -; d_gene: TRBD2; j_gene: TRBJ2-7; v_gene: TRBV14; CDR3aa: CASSHSTSANYEQYF; CDR3nt: TGTGCCAGCAGCCACTCGACTAGCGCGAACTACGAGCAGTACTTC
abundance: -; d_gene: -; j_gene: TRBJ2-7; v_gene: TRBV5-6; CDR3aa: CASSLGSGEQYF; CDR3nt: TGTGCCAGCAGCTTAGGCTCTGGCGAGCAGTACTTC
abundance: once; d_gene: TRBD2; j_gene: TRBJ2-3; v_gene: TRBV4-2; CDR3aa: CASSEGDLGGPDTQYF; CDR3nt: TGTGCCAGCAGCGAAGGGGATCTGGGAGGGCCAGATACGCAGTATTTT
abundance: -; d_gene: -; j_gene: TRBJ2-7; v_gene: TRBV4-1; CDR3aa: CASSQDRDNSYEQYF; CDR3nt: TGCGCCAGCAGCCAAGATAGGGACAACTCCTACGAGCAGTACTTC
abundance: -; d_gene: -; j_gene: TRBJ2-7; v_gene: TRBV5-1; CDR3aa: CASSFTGPTYEQYF; CDR3nt: TGCGCCAGCAGCTTCACAGGGCCTACCTACGAGCAGTACTTC
abundance: once; d_gene: -; j_gene: TRBJ2-1; v_gene: TRBV7-9; CDR3aa: CASSFGLPGTAYNEQFF; CDR3nt: TGTGCCAGCAGCTTTGGTCTCCCGGGAACTGCCTACAATGAGCAGTTCTTC
abundance: once; d_gene: -; j_gene: TRBJ2-7; v_gene: TRBV28; CDR3aa: CASRLSDYFYEQYF; CDR3nt: TGTGCCAGCAGGTTATCGGACTACTTCTACGAGCAGTACTTC
abundance: -; d_gene: -; j_gene: TRBJ2-1; v_gene: TRBV7-9; CDR3aa: CASSFQARGANEQFF; CDR3nt: TGTGCCAGCAGCTTCCAGGCGAGGGGGGCCAATGAGCAGTTCTTC
abundance: -; d_gene: -; j_gene: TRBJ1-1; v_gene: TRBV4-3; CDR3aa: CASSQVTLIGEDTEAFF; CDR3nt: TGCGCCAGCAGCCAAGTAACGTTAATTGGGGAGGATACTGAAGCTTTCTTT
abundance: -; d_gene: -; j_gene: TRBJ2-7; v_gene: TRBV2; CDR3aa: CASSEQGPPAYEQYF; CDR3nt: TGTGCCAGCAGTGAGCAGGGACCACCTGCCTACGAGCAGTACTTC
abundance: -; d_gene: -; j_gene: TRBJ2-5; v_gene: TRBV7-9; CDR3aa: CASRPWTDEGETQYF; CDR3nt: TGTGCCAGCAGACCCTGGACGGACGAGGGAGAGACCCAGTACTTC
abundance: -; d_gene: -; j_gene: TRBJ2-7; v_gene: TRBV29-1; CDR3aa: CSTLGDGGYSYEQYF; CDR3nt: TGCAGCACTCTGGGTGACGGGGGCTATTCCTACGAGCAGTACTTC
abundance: once; d_gene: -; j_gene: TRBJ2-7; v_gene: TRBV7-6; CDR3aa: CASSLSRQSNEQYF; CDR3nt: TGTGCCAGCAGCCTATCCCGACAGTCTAACGAGCAGTACTTC
abundance: -; d_gene: TRBD2; j_gene: TRBJ2-1; v_gene: TRBV5-6; CDR3aa: CASRSGTSGNPEQFF; CDR3nt: TGTGCCAGCAGGTCCGGGACTAGCGGGAATCCTGAGCAGTTCTTC
abundance: -; d_gene: -; j_gene: TRBJ2-7; v_gene: TRBV11-2; CDR3aa: CASSFPPGAEQYF; CDR3nt: TGTGCCAGCAGCTTCCCTCCGGGGGCCGAGCAGTACTTC
abundance: -; d_gene: TRBD2; j_gene: TRBJ2-1; v_gene: TRBV27; CDR3aa: CASSPLGLAEYNEQFF; CDR3nt: TGTGCCAGCAGTCCCCTCGGACTAGCGGAATACAATGAGCAGTTCTTC
abundance: -; d_gene: TRBD2; j_gene: TRBJ2-7; v_gene: TRBV9; CDR3aa: CASAPGGRSYEQYF; CDR3nt: TGTGCCAGCGCCCCGGGGGGGAGGTCCTACGAGCAGTACTTC
abundance: -; d_gene: TRBD1; j_gene: TRBJ2-7; v_gene: TRBV27; CDR3aa: CASSPGSEGQGHYEQYF; CDR3nt: TGTGCCAGCAGTCCCGGCTCGGAGGGACAGGGACACTACGAGCAGTACTTC
abundance: -; d_gene: TRBD2; j_gene: TRBJ2-2; v_gene: TRBV5-4; CDR3aa: CASSFLSSGSSGELFF; CDR3nt: TGTGCCAGCAGCTTTCTGTCTAGCGGGAGCTCTGGGGAGCTGTTTTTT
abundance: -; d_gene: TRBD1; j_gene: TRBJ2-3; v_gene: TRBV10-3; CDR3aa: CAISESEYRGTDTQYF; CDR3nt: TGTGCCATCAGTGAGTCGGAATACAGGGGTACAGATACGCAGTATTTT
abundance: -; d_gene: -; j_gene: TRBJ1-5; v_gene: TRBV19; CDR3aa: CASDVQGREHGQPQHF; CDR3nt: TGTGCCAGTGACGTTCAGGGCAGGGAGCACGGTCAGCCCCAGCATTTT
abundance: -; d_gene: TRBD2; j_gene: TRBJ2-1; v_gene: TRBV9; CDR3aa: CASSAYGGGTNNEQFF; CDR3nt: TGTGCCAGCAGCGCCTACGGGGGGGGCACCAACAATGAGCAGTTCTTC
abundance: -; d_gene: -; j_gene: TRBJ2-1; v_gene: TRBV27; CDR3aa: CASSPAATYNEQFF; CDR3nt: TGTGCCAGCAGTCCCGCCGCAACCTACAATGAGCAGTTCTTC
abundance: -; d_gene: TRBD2; j_gene: TRBJ2-7; v_gene: TRBV11-2; CDR3aa: CASSFQAGPSYEQYF; CDR3nt: TGTGCCAGCAGCTTTCAAGCGGGACCCTCCTACGAGCAGTACTTC
abundance: -; d_gene: TRBD1; j_gene: TRBJ2-5; v_gene: TRBV4-1; CDR3aa: CASSQVGTGGEETQYF; CDR3nt: TGCGCCAGCAGCCAAGTTGGGACAGGGGGGGAAGAGACCCAGTACTTC
abundance: -; d_gene: -; j_gene: TRBJ2-1; v_gene: TRBV6-5; CDR3aa: CASSYSPGYNEQFF; CDR3nt: TGTGCCAGCAGTTACTCTCCAGGGTACAATGAGCAGTTCTTC
abundance: -; d_gene: TRBD1; j_gene: TRBJ1-5; v_gene: TRBV6-5; CDR3aa: CASSYSAGGHPMTQHF; CDR3nt: TGTGCCAGCAGTTACTCGGCAGGGGGCCACCCGATGACCCAGCATTTT
abundance: -; d_gene: -; j_gene: TRBJ1-2; v_gene: TRBV5-1; CDR3aa: CASREREQQFYGYTF; CDR3nt: TGCGCCAGCCGAGAACGGGAACAGCAATTCTATGGCTACACCTTC
abundance: -; d_gene: -; j_gene: TRBJ2-5; v_gene: TRBV11-2; CDR3aa: CASRNVQNQETQYF; CDR3nt: TGTGCCAGCAGGAATGTGCAAAATCAAGAGACCCAGTACTTC
abundance: -; d_gene: -; j_gene: TRBJ2-7; v_gene: TRBV5-1; CDR3aa: CASSLFRESEEQYF; CDR3nt: TGCGCCAGCAGCTTGTTCAGGGAGTCGGAAGAGCAGTACTTC
abundance: -; d_gene: -; j_gene: TRBJ2-2; v_gene: TRBV5-4; CDR3aa: CASSLDGHTGELFF; CDR3nt: TGTGCCAGCAGCTTGGATGGCCACACCGGGGAGCTGTTTTTT
abundance: -; d_gene: TRBD2; j_gene: TRBJ2-1; v_gene: TRBV6-6; CDR3aa: CASSYLAGALDEQFF; CDR3nt: TGTGCCAGCAGTTATCTAGCGGGAGCGTTAGATGAGCAGTTCTTC
abundance: -; d_gene: TRBD2; j_gene: TRBJ2-7; v_gene: TRBV7-3; CDR3aa: CASSLNPSGLAGDEQYF; CDR3nt: TGTGCCAGCAGCTTAAACCCCTCGGGACTAGCGGGAGACGAGCAGTACTTC
abundance: -; d_gene: -; j_gene: TRBJ2-7; v_gene: TRBV19; CDR3aa: CASSIGDQAQYF; CDR3nt: TGTGCCAGTAGTATTGGGGACCAAGCACAGTACTTC
abundance: -; d_gene: -; j_gene: TRBJ1-1; v_gene: TRBV28; CDR3aa: CASNTWNTEAFF; CDR3nt: TGTGCCAGCAATACCTGGAACACTGAAGCTTTCTTT
abundance: -; d_gene: -; j_gene: TRBJ2-2; v_gene: TRBV2; CDR3aa: CASSEVGRNTGELFF; CDR3nt: TGTGCCAGCAGTGAAGTGGGACGGAACACCGGGGAGCTGTTTTTT
abundance: -; d_gene: TRBD1; j_gene: TRBJ2-2; v_gene: TRBV7-9; CDR3aa: CASSSEGQGAVGELFF; CDR3nt: TGTGCCAGCAGCTCCGAGGGACAGGGGGCCGTCGGGGAGCTGTTTTTT
abundance: -; d_gene: -; j_gene: TRBJ2-3; v_gene: TRBV4-2; CDR3aa: CASSQDPAPDTQYF; CDR3nt: TGTGCCAGCAGCCAAGATCCGGCCCCAGATACGCAGTATTTT
abundance: -; d_gene: -; j_gene: TRBJ1-3; v_gene: TRBV19; CDR3aa: CASSVQGSGNTIYF; CDR3nt: TGTGCCAGTAGTGTACAGGGCTCTGGAAACACCATATATTTT
abundance: -; d_gene: -; j_gene: TRBJ2-5; v_gene: TRBV15; CDR3aa: CATSSGALRGTQYF; CDR3nt: TGTGCCACCAGCAGCGGGGCCTTAAGGGGGACCCAGTACTTC
abundance: -; d_gene: TRBD1; j_gene: TRBJ1-5; v_gene: TRBV28; CDR3aa: CASSPTGGVQPQHF; CDR3nt: TGTGCCAGCAGCCCGACAGGGGGAGTTCAGCCCCAGCATTTT
abundance: -; d_gene: TRBD2; j_gene: TRBJ2-7; v_gene: TRBV29-1; CDR3aa: CSVVLAGVYEQYF; CDR3nt: TGCAGCGTTGTCCTAGCGGGAGTCTACGAGCAGTACTTC
abundance: -; d_gene: -; j_gene: TRBJ2-1; v_gene: TRBV27; CDR3aa: CASSLSDTFNEQFF; CDR3nt: TGTGCCAGCAGTTTGTCAGATACTTTCAATGAGCAGTTCTTC
abundance: -; d_gene: -; j_gene: TRBJ1-1; v_gene: TRBV27; CDR3aa: CASSLLGGPLKAFF; CDR3nt: TGTGCCAGCAGTTTGCTTGGCGGACCGCTAAAAGCTTTCTTT
abundance: -; d_gene: TRBD1; j_gene: TRBJ2-5; v_gene: TRBV15; CDR3aa: CATSREQGWETQYF; CDR3nt: TGTGCCACCAGCAGAGAACAGGGGTGGGAGACCCAGTACTTC
abundance: -; d_gene: -; j_gene: TRBJ2-1; v_gene: TRBV7-9; CDR3aa: CASSSGATHNEQFF; CDR3nt: TGTGCCAGCTCAAGCGGAGCAACCCACAATGAGCAGTTCTTC
abundance: -; d_gene: TRBD1; j_gene: TRBJ2-7; v_gene: TRBV13; CDR3aa: CASSSAGQGTYEQYF; CDR3nt: TGTGCCAGCAGCTCTGCAGGACAGGGCACCTACGAGCAGTACTTC